These 25 T cell receptor beta chains were all obtained from the same sample, sequenced in a study of control samples from healthy donors and cancer patients. Generated by immunoSEQ multiplex PCR, the TCRdb table keeps only in-frame clones and is missing some. The sample has about 120,000 clones, 88% seen once. Sequenced material: blood. The receptors here all came from a man between 35 and 55 years old in good health.

The genes are TRBV5-1 and TRBJ1-4, with D possibly TRBD1 on 6 matching bases. The CDR3 has 15 residues. V was cut by 3 bases and J by 7 bases, with 16 bases left in between. Germline CDR1 reads SGHRS; CDR2 reads YFSETQ. The CDR3 DNA sequence: TGCGCCAGCAGCTCCACAGGGATACCAGGTGAAAAACTGTTTTTT. Residues: CASSSTGIPGEKLFF.

The gene calls are TRBV11-3 and TRBJ1-2, with D perhaps TRBD1 (5 bases). CDR1 and CDR2 (germline): SGHNT, YENEEA. The CDR3 covers 15 residues. Trimming took off 0 bases at V and 2 bases at J, with 10 bases between the two ends. The DNA of the CDR3 is TGTGCCAGCAGCTTAGATCTCCGGGGGAACTATGGCTACACCTTC. This sequence encodes CASSLDLRGNYGYTF.

V gene TRBV5-6 combines with J gene TRBJ2-3, with 8 bases fitting TRBD2. Germline V gene sequence: CDR1 SGHDT, CDR2 YYEEEE. This CDR3 region has 16 residues. Unmatched junction bases numbered 12, after V lost 6 bases and J lost 3 bases. The CDR3 sequence is CASTHGPAGVTDTQYF. The CDR3 coding sequence is TGTGCCAGCACCCATGGTCCAGCGGGGGTAACAGATACGCAGTATTTT.

The rearrangement uses TRBV5-6 and TRBJ1-4, with 7 bases aligning to TRBD1. The CDR3 runs 13 residues. The V gene end was trimmed by 4 bases and the J gene end by 7 bases; junction bases not matched to a gene: 4. Germline V gene lookup returns CDR1 SGHDT and CDR2 YYEEEE. CDR3 protein: CASSPWTGEKLFF. The CDR3, as DNA: TGTGCCAGCAGCCCCTGGACAGGTGAAAAACTGTTTTTT.

V usage is TRBV7-3 and J usage is TRBJ1-1; D gene unclear. Trimming took off 6 bases at V and 2 bases at J, with 10 bases between the two ends. This CDR3 is built from 13 residues. Germline V gene lookup returns CDR1 SGHTA and CDR2 FQGTGA. The CDR3 DNA follows: TGTGCCAGCAGTACCCGGGAAAACACTGAAGCTTTCTTT. Its translation is CASSTRENTEAFF.

This chain links TRBV10-2 with TRBJ1-5, with D tentatively TRBD1 (5 bases). CDR3 length: 14 amino acids. CDR1 WSHSY and CDR2 SAAADI come from the germline V gene. Trimming took 2 bases from V and 4 from J, leaving 9 bases between them. The CDR3 DNA follows: TGCGCCAGCAGTGAGCAGGGAATAAATCAGCCCCAGCATTTT. It yields the protein CASSEQGINQPQHF.

The genes are TRBV20-1 and TRBJ2-3; TRBD2 aligns across 15 bases. After removal of 5 bases from V and 2 bases from J, the junction contained 5 bases not matched to a gene. Germline V CDR1 and CDR2: DFQATT, SNEGSKA (reference sequence). The CDR3 is 16 amino acids. The CDR3 is CSAGGLAGGPTDTQYF. The CDR3 nucleotides are TGCAGTGCTGGTGGACTAGCGGGGGGGCCCACAGATACGCAGTATTTT.

As DNA, the CDR3 is TGTGCCAGCAGCTTGTTCGGCAACGGAGGCTACACCTTC. Amino acids: CASSLFGNGGYTF. The chain joins TRBV5-4 to TRBJ1-2; D unresolved. There are 13 residues in the CDR3. Trimming pared 1 base from V and 8 bases from J, leaving 12 bases between. Germline values: CDR1 SGHNT, CDR2 YYREEE (reference sequence).

J is TRBJ1-1 and V is TRBV5-4; D is possibly TRBD1 (6 bases). V was trimmed by 3 bases and J by 1 base, leaving 16 bases between them. The CDR3 is 16 residues long. Per germline, CDR1 SGHNT and CDR2 YYREEE (reference sequence). CDR3 in DNA: TGTGCCAGCAGCTCGGGTGTAGGGACACCGAACACTGAAGCTTTCTTT. It is translated as CASSSGVGTPNTEAFF.

This clone appeared once. The CDR3 loop reads CASSPSSGQPQHF. CDR3 coding DNA: TGTGCCAGCTCACCAAGTTCGGGTCAGCCCCAGCATTTT. The V call is TRBV18, the J call TRBJ1-5; D unclear. V was cut by 2 bases and J by 6 bases, with 8 bases left in between. Germline loops: CDR1 KGHSH, CDR2 LQKENI. This CDR3 spans 13 amino acids.

This sequence joins TRBV18 and TRBJ1-1; D gene unclear. This CDR3 has 14 amino acids. CDR1 is KGHSH and CDR2 is LQKENI in the germline V gene. Trimming removed 6 bases from V and 3 bases from J, with 14 bases in between. The DNA of the CDR3 is TGTGCCAGCTCGTTGAGATACACCGACACTGAAGCTTTCTTT. Protein: CASSLRYTDTEAFF.

In this sample, this clone turned up once. The chain carries TRBV7-9 and TRBJ1-2, with D perhaps matching TRBD1 (5 bases). The CDR3 spans 14 residues. V was clipped by 5 bases and J by 8 bases, with 18 bases between them. Germline values: CDR1 SEHNR, CDR2 FQNEAQ (reference sequence). DNA for the CDR3: TGTGCCAGCAGCAGCGGGCAGGGTCATTGGGGCTACACCTTC. It yields the protein CASSSGQGHWGYTF.

The chain has TRBV9 and TRBJ2-3, with D unresolved. This CDR3 has 16 amino acids. The germline gives CDR1 SGDLS, CDR2 YYNGEE. V was pared by 4 bases and J by 2 bases, with 17 bases between. Here the CDR3 DNA reads TGTGCCAGCAGCTCCCACCGGGTCCCGCCCACAGATACGCAGTATTTT. Translation: CASSSHRVPPTDTQYF.

The genes are TRBV11-3 and TRBJ2-5; D tentatively fits TRBD1 or TRBD2 (5 bases each). Looked up from germline, CDR1 is SGHNT and CDR2 is YENEEA. The CDR3 spans 13 residues. V lost 3 bases and J 5 bases, leaving 10 bases between the germline ends. CDR3 protein: CASSFYGGETQYF. In nucleotides, the CDR3 is TGTGCCAGCAGCTTTTATGGGGGTGAGACCCAGTACTTC. The complete variable domain, with remaining parts taken from reference TRBV11-3 and TRBJ2-5, reads EAGVVQSPRYKIIEKKQPVAFWCNPISGHNTLYWYLQNLGQGPELLIRYENEEAVDDSQLPKDRFSAERLKGVDSTLKIQPAELGDSAVYLCASSFYGGETQYFGPGTRLLVL.

V is TRBV9 and J is TRBJ1-4; perhaps TRBD1 as D (6 bases). V gave up 3 bases and J gave up 5 bases, with 11 bases separating them. The germline V gene encodes CDR1 SGDLS and CDR2 YYNGEE. The CDR3 extends over 14 amino acids. CDR3 in DNA: TGTGCCAGCAGCGACGGGGACATAAATGAAAAACTGTTTTTT. Translation: CASSDGDINEKLFF.

This rearrangement joins TRBV6-5 to TRBJ2-2, with TRBD1 matching over 7 bases. With V trimmed by 5 bases and J by 4 bases, 7 bases remained unmatched. The CDR3 runs 15 residues. Germline CDR1 reads MNHEY; CDR2 reads SVGAGI. The CDR3 nucleotides are TGTGCCAGCAGTATACAGGGGCAAAGCACCGGGGAGCTGTTTTTT. Its translation is CASSIQGQSTGELFF.

The rearrangement uses TRBV18 and TRBJ1-3; TRBD1 matches 7 bases. The V segment lost 0 bases and the J segment 4 bases; nucleotides outside the gene matches: 3. CDR1 is KGHSH, CDR2 LQKENI, per germline. The CDR3 is 15 amino acids. CDR3 in DNA: TGTGCCAGCTCACCACCGACAGGGTACGGAAACACCATATATTTT. Translated, it gives CASSPPTGYGNTIYF.

The chain is built from TRBV7-2 and TRBJ2-7, with TRBD1 identical over 10 bases. J gave up 3 bases and V 4 bases, and 12 bases lay outside the gene matches. Germline assignment: CDR1 SGHTA and CDR2 FQGNSA. The CDR3 runs to 17 residues. The CDR3 nucleotides are TGTGCCAGCAGCTCGACAGGGGGCTCAACTCTCTACTACGAGCAGTACTTC. Residues: CASSSTGGSTLYYEQYF.

This clone came up once. V and J are TRBV6-5 and TRBJ1-5; D is unclear. From germline, CDR1 is MNHEY and CDR2 SVGAGI. Trimming left V 2 bases short and J 7 bases short, with 9 bases between. The length of the CDR3 is 13 residues. Here the CDR3 DNA reads TGTGCCAGCAGTTACGGCAGAAGACAGCCCCAGCATTTT. Its translation: CASSYGRRQPQHF.

The chain is built from TRBV4-3 and TRBJ1-1, with D possibly being TRBD1 (5 bases). The V end was cut by 2 bases, the J end by 4 bases, with 8 bases between. The CDR3 runs 13 residues. Germline V gene data show CDR1 as LGHNA and CDR2 as YSLEER. CDR3 loop: CASSQSQGTEAFF. CDR3 in DNA: TGCGCCAGCAGCCAAAGCCAGGGCACTGAAGCTTTCTTT.

The CDR3, as DNA: TGTGCCAGCTCAGAAGTGACAGGGGGCAATTCACCCCTCCACTTT. Its translation: CASSEVTGGNSPLHF. The V call is TRBV18, the J call TRBJ1-6; 10 nucleotides agree with TRBD1. Germline-derived CDR1 and CDR2 are KGHSH and LQKENI. CDR3 length: 15 amino acids. V lost 5 bases, J lost 7 bases, and 5 bases stayed unmatched.

V usage is TRBV29-1 and J usage is TRBJ2-1; the match to TRBD2 covers 7 bases. The V segment lost 7 bases and the J segment 10 bases; nucleotides outside the gene matches: 13. Germline values: CDR1 SQVTM, CDR2 ANQGSEA. The CDR3 contains 13 residues. CDR3 amino acids: CSGSSGVTWEQFF. Written as DNA, the CDR3 is TGCAGCGGGTCTAGCGGCGTAACGTGGGAGCAGTTCTTC.

The chain has TRBV30 and TRBJ2-7; a weak D match, TRBD1 (5 bases). The V end lost 2 bases, the J end lost 7 bases, and 12 bases lay between the germline ends. The CDR3 sequence is 12 residues long. Germline lookup yields CDR1 GTSNPN and CDR2 SVGIG (reference sequence). The CDR3, as DNA: TGTGCCTGGAGTATAAACAGGATTGAGCAGTACTTC. Its protein is CAWSINRIEQYF.

The CDR3 spells CASARGFTDTQYF. As DNA, the CDR3 is TGTGCCAGCGCCAGGGGTTTCACAGATACGCAGTATTTT. The V and J genes are TRBV27 and TRBJ2-3; a weak D match, TRBD1 (6 bases). The germline CDR1 and CDR2 sequences are MNHEY and SMNVEV (reference sequence). Trimming cost V 8 bases and J 2 bases, with 11 bases left between them. This CDR3 has 13 amino acids.

In its sample, this clone was seen once. The genes are TRBV19 and TRBJ2-3; D remains unclear. Trimming took off 6 bases at V and 2 bases at J, with 3 bases between the two ends. Germline V lookup: CDR1 LNHDA, CDR2 SQIVND (reference sequence). This CDR3 comprises 11 residues. This CDR3 reads CASSYTDTQYF. The CDR3 DNA reads TGTGCCAGTAGCTACACAGATACGCAGTATTTT.